This entry lists 29 T cell receptor beta chains sequenced from one sample in a study of control samples from healthy donors and cancer patients. The protocol was immunoSEQ multiplex PCR, while the TCRdb copy is restricted to in-frame clones and leaves out a portion. The sample holds about 160,000 clones; about 90% are singletons and the top ten take 12%. Sequencing input: blood. The receptor source for this set is a man younger than 40 in good health.

The rearrangement uses TRBV12-3 or TRBV12-4 and TRBJ1-2, with 7 bases identical to TRBD1. With V trimmed by 8 bases and J by 5 bases, 5 bases remained unmatched. The length of the CDR3 is 12 residues. CDR3 bases: TGTGCCAGCCGACAGGGTCAATATGGCTACACCTTC. It codes for CASRQGQYGYTF.

The chain joins TRBV14 to TRBJ2-5; D possibly corresponds to TRBD2 (7 bases). CDR1 is SGHDN, CDR2 FVKESK, per germline. V was trimmed by 1 base and J by 5 bases, leaving 14 bases between them. The CDR3 spans 15 residues. CDR3 DNA sequence: TGTGCCAGCAGCCAAGTAGGGGGAGGGCTGGAGACCCAGTACTTC. Amino acids: CASSQVGGGLETQYF. The full variable domain, its missing parts supplied by reference TRBV14 and TRBJ2-5, is EAGVTQFPSHSVIEKGQTVTLRCDPISGHDNLYWYRRVMGKEIKFLLHFVKESKQDESGMPNNRFLAERTGGTYSTLKVQPAELEDSGVYFCASSQVGGGLETQYFGPGTRLLVL.

This chain joins TRBV5-1 and TRBJ2-3; D is unclear. This CDR3 has 15 amino acids. With 3 bases removed from V and 4 bases from J, the gap between germline ends came to 15 bases. Germline V gene data show CDR1 as SGHRS and CDR2 as YFSETQ. This CDR3 is CASSSDGQFSDTQYF. The CDR3 nucleotides read TGCGCCAGCAGCTCGGACGGCCAATTTTCAGATACGCAGTATTTT. The full variable domain, rest sourced from reference TRBV5-1 and TRBJ2-3, is KAGVTQTPRYLIKTRGQQVTLSCSPISGHRSVSWYQQTPGQGLQFLFEYFSETQRNKGNFPGRFSGRQFSNSRSEMNVSTLELGDSALYLCASSSDGQFSDTQYFGPGTRLTVL.

This chain uses TRBV18 with TRBJ1-4; D remains unclear. Germline V gene lookup returns CDR1 KGHSH and CDR2 LQKENI. CDR3 size: 11 residues. V was shortened by 3 bases and J by 5 bases, with 1 base between the two germline ends. CDR3 loop: CASSPNEKLFF. Here the CDR3 DNA reads TGTGCCAGCTCACCGAATGAAAAACTGTTTTTT.

This chain connects TRBV19 to TRBJ1-5; D call uncertain. The CDR3 consists of 12 residues. Germline values: CDR1 LNHDA, CDR2 SQIVND (reference sequence). The V end was cut by 5 bases, the J end by 4 bases, with 6 bases between. CDR3 sequence reads: CASSGYNQPQHF. The CDR3 coding sequence is TGTGCCAGTAGTGGATATAATCAGCCCCAGCATTTT.

The chain is built from TRBV5-5 and TRBJ2-1, with D tentatively TRBD2 (6 bases). The CDR3 loop spans 15 amino acids. Germline CDR1 and CDR2: SGHKS and YYEKEE (reference sequence). Trimming cost V 5 bases and J 6 bases, with 18 bases left between them. The CDR3 reads CASRRDSAFSNEQFF. The CDR3 DNA sequence: TGTGCCAGCAGAAGGGACTCCGCCTTTTCCAATGAGCAGTTCTTC.

This rearrangement joins TRBV27 to TRBJ1-6, with 9 bases identical to TRBD1. CDR1 is MNHEY, CDR2 SMNVEV, per germline (reference sequence). V trimming: 5 bases; J trimming: 8 bases; junction bases outside the gene matches: 4. This CDR3 is built from 14 residues. The CDR3 spells CASSRQGVDSPLHF. CDR3 nucleotides: TGTGCCAGCAGTAGACAGGGGGTAGATTCACCCCTCCACTTT.

The chain joins TRBV6-5 to TRBJ1-5, with D perhaps TRBD1 (5 bases). V was cut by 5 bases and J by 2 bases, with 13 bases left in between. Germline V gives CDR1 MNHEY, CDR2 SVGAGI. This CDR3 comprises 15 residues. CDR3 sequence (DNA): TGTGCCAGCAGTAGGCACGTAGGGGGCAATCAGCCCCAGCATTTT. It specifies CASSRHVGGNQPQHF.

The genes are TRBV19 and TRBJ1-1, with D possibly being TRBD1 (5 bases). Between the trimmed V and J ends, which lost 7 bases and 2 bases, there was a span of 11 bases. From germline, CDR1 is LNHDA and CDR2 SQIVND (reference sequence). The CDR3 sequence is 13 residues long. The CDR3 region has the DNA TGTGCCAGTACGAGACAGATCAACACTGAAGCTTTCTTT. The encoded protein is CASTRQINTEAFF.

The CDR3: CASSLENFPSNEQFF. DNA of the CDR3: TGCGCCAGCAGCTTGGAGAACTTTCCCAGCAATGAGCAGTTCTTC. The J gene is TRBJ2-1, the V gene TRBV5-1, with unresolved D. V was clipped by 0 bases and J by 6 bases, with 13 bases between them. The CDR3 runs to 15 residues. Germline CDR1 and CDR2: SGHRS and YFSETQ.

The chain has TRBV7-2 and TRBJ1-3; the D gene is possibly TRBD1 (5 bases). The CDR3 length is 15 residues. V was shortened by 4 bases and J by 2 bases, with 12 bases between the two germline ends. Germline loops: CDR1 SGHTA, CDR2 FQGNSA. The CDR3: CASSYSPGPGNTIYF. The CDR3 bases are TGTGCCAGCAGCTACTCTCCGGGGCCTGGAAACACCATATATTTT.

This clone appeared once. The chain uses TRBV27 and TRBJ2-1; TRBD2 matches 8 bases. CDR1 MNHEY and CDR2 SMNVEV come from the germline V gene (reference sequence). The CDR3 loop spans 13 amino acids. V shed 7 bases and J 4 bases; nucleotides not matched to a gene: 3. The CDR3 spells CASTRLAYNEQFF. CDR3 in DNA: TGTGCCAGCACTCGACTAGCGTACAATGAGCAGTTCTTC.

The rearrangement uses TRBV27 and TRBJ1-5; D may be TRBD1 (5 bases). CDR1 is MNHEY and CDR2 is SMNVEV in the germline V gene (reference sequence). This CDR3 has 15 amino acids. The V and J ends lost 8 bases and 0 bases respectively, with 14 bases between them. The DNA of the CDR3 is TGTGCCAGCGGATCGGGAGGGGATAGCAATCAGCCCCAGCATTTT. This sequence encodes CASGSGGDSNQPQHF.

Only one count was recorded for this clone. The chain carries TRBV6-5 and TRBJ2-1; the match to TRBD1 covers 7 bases. V trimming: 0 bases; J trimming: 7 bases; junction bases outside the gene matches: 6. Germline lookup yields CDR1 MNHEY and CDR2 SVGAGI. This CDR3 comprises 15 residues. As DNA, the CDR3 is TGTGCCAGCAGTTACTCGAGACAGGGTGGTAATGAGCAGTTCTTC. This codes for CASSYSRQGGNEQFF.

V gene TRBV5-5 combines with J gene TRBJ2-3; D possibly corresponds to TRBD1 (6 bases). The germline V gene has CDR1 SGHKS and CDR2 YYEKEE (reference sequence). Trimming pared 0 bases from V and 2 bases from J, leaving 7 bases between. The CDR3 has 14 residues. This chain's CDR3 is CASSLGQATDTQYF. The CDR3 bases are TGTGCCAGCAGCTTGGGACAGGCCACAGATACGCAGTATTTT.

This chain connects TRBV27 to TRBJ2-7; no definite D call. The V end was cut by 5 bases, the J end by 0 bases, with 8 bases between. CDR1 and CDR2 (germline): MNHEY, SMNVEV (reference sequence). This CDR3 has 13 amino acids. CDR3 nucleotides: TGTGCCAGCAGTAGAGACGACTCCTACGAGCAGTACTTC. This translates into CASSRDDSYEQYF.

This clone was picked up many times. The rearrangement links TRBV23-1 to TRBJ2-5; D remains unclear. TRBV23-1 is known as an ORF, though its function is uncertain. The CDR3 covers 13 residues. V lost 6 bases and J 4 bases, leaving 12 bases between the germline ends. The DNA for the CDR3 is TGCGCCAGCAGAATTGGTAGACCAGAGACCCAGTACTTC. Its protein is CASRIGRPETQYF.

The chain uses TRBV4-2 and TRBJ2-3, with a possible D match to TRBD1 (5 bases). This CDR3 has 14 amino acids. Trimming shortened V by 2 bases and J by 2 bases, and 8 bases separated the two germline ends. Germline V gene data show CDR1 as LGHNA and CDR2 as YNFKEQ. The CDR3 DNA sequence: TGTGCCAGCAGCCAACGGACAAACACAGATACGCAGTATTTT. Translation gives CASSQRTNTDTQYF.

The CDR3 spells CSANRETQYF. The DNA of the CDR3 is TGCAGTGCTAATCGGGAGACCCAGTACTTC. This rearrangement joins TRBV20-1 to TRBJ2-5, with no clear D. The germline V gene encodes CDR1 DFQATT and CDR2 SNEGSKA (reference sequence). This CDR3 has 10 amino acids. Trimming took 4 bases from V and 5 from J, leaving 5 bases between them.

The chain carries TRBV19 and TRBJ2-7; a weak D match, TRBD1 (6 bases). Looked up from germline, CDR1 is LNHDA and CDR2 is SQIVND (reference sequence). The CDR3 spans 13 residues. V was shortened by 7 bases and J by 3 bases, with 13 bases between the two germline ends. This chain's CDR3 is CASTKGQDYEQYF. The CDR3 DNA reads as TGTGCCAGTACCAAGGGACAAGACTACGAGCAGTACTTC.

This clone was counted a single time. Other DNA sequences in this sample translate to the same CDR3. V usage is TRBV10-3 and J usage is TRBJ1-2; TRBD1 matches at 8 bases. V shed 0 bases, J shed 4 bases, and the junction held 4 bases outside the gene matches. The CDR3 totals 15 residues. CDR1 is ENHRY, CDR2 SYGVKD, per germline. The CDR3 spells CAISESRGQGYGYTF. The CDR3 bases are TGTGCCATCAGTGAGTCTCGAGGACAGGGCTATGGCTACACCTTC.

V is TRBV19 and J is TRBJ2-5; D is possibly TRBD1 (5 bases). Trimming took off 4 bases at V and 1 base at J, with 13 bases between the two ends. The CDR3 covers 15 residues. The germline gives CDR1 LNHDA, CDR2 SQIVND (reference sequence). CDR3 residues: CASSTTDTFQETQYF. The CDR3 DNA sequence: TGTGCCAGTAGTACGACAGACACATTCCAAGAGACCCAGTACTTC.

The chain joins TRBV7-9 to TRBJ2-7; 9 positions agree with TRBD1. Germline V gene sequence: CDR1 SEHNR, CDR2 FQNEAQ (reference sequence). Unmatched junction bases numbered 4, after V lost 2 bases and J lost 5 bases. The CDR3 length is 14 residues. Written as DNA, the CDR3 is TGTGCCAGCAGCTTAACAGGGGGCTTCCACGAGCAGTACTTC. Its translation: CASSLTGGFHEQYF.

Only one count was recorded for this clone. The rearrangement uses TRBV12-5 and TRBJ1-1; 8 bases fit TRBD1. This CDR3 is 14 amino acids long. The V gene end was trimmed by 4 bases and the J gene end by 6 bases; junction bases not matched to a gene: 7. The germline gives CDR1 LGHNT, CDR2 FRNRAP. This CDR3 is CASGSYQGAAEAFF. The CDR3 DNA reads as TGTGCTAGTGGTTCGTATCAGGGGGCGGCTGAAGCTTTCTTT.

This sequence joins TRBV7-8 and TRBJ2-1, with 11 nucleotides matching TRBD2. Germline CDR1 SGHVS, CDR2 FQNEAQ. The CDR3 sequence is 16 residues long. J was trimmed by 2 bases and V by 5 bases; bases with no gene match: 5. The CDR3 DNA reads TGTGCCAGCAGCCGCGGACTAGCGGGTGCCTACAATGAGCAGTTCTTC. This encodes CASSRGLAGAYNEQFF. The full variable domain, rest sourced from reference TRBV7-8 and TRBJ2-1, is GAGVSQSPRYKVAKRGQDVALRCDPISGHVSLFWYQQALGQGPEFLTYFQNEAQLDKSGLPSDRFFAERPEGSVSTLKIQRTQQEDSAVYLCASSRGLAGAYNEQFFGPGTRLTVL.

The CDR3 DNA sequence: TGTGCCAGCAGTCGGACAGCTAGCACAGATACGCAGTATTTT. This codes for CASSRTASTDTQYF. V and J are TRBV2 and TRBJ2-3, with D perhaps matching TRBD1 (6 bases). The V and J ends lost 5 bases and 0 bases respectively, with 9 bases between them. In germline, CDR1 is SNHLY, CDR2 FYNNEI. The CDR3 is 14 amino acids.

This rearrangement joins TRBV18 to TRBJ2-3, with 8 positions matching TRBD2. V was clipped by 5 bases and J by 2 bases; unmatched bases: 12. Germline CDR1 KGHSH, CDR2 LQKENI. The CDR3 totals 17 residues. This CDR3 is CASSEAGAQRLTDTQYF. DNA of the CDR3: TGTGCCAGCTCAGAAGCGGGGGCCCAGAGACTCACAGATACGCAGTATTTT.

In this sample, this clone turned up a few times. The J gene is TRBJ1-5, the V gene TRBV28; D gene unclear. This CDR3 comprises 11 residues. V dropped 1 base and J dropped 6 bases, with 1 base sitting between them. Germline CDR1 reads MDHEN; CDR2 reads SYDVKM. CDR3 coding DNA: TGTGCCAGCAGTTTATCTCAGCCCCAGCATTTT. Residues: CASSLSQPQHF.

Worth noting for this clone: The junction departs from germline at one end; a sequencing error may be responsible. The chain carries TRBV28 and TRBJ2-1; TRBD1 agrees at 10 bases. The germline V gene encodes CDR1 MDHEN and CDR2 SYDVKM. This CDR3 spans 12 amino acids. CDR3 in amino acids: CASSLEAGTGVF. The CDR3 region has the DNA TGTGCCAGCAGTTTGGAAGCTGGGACAGGGGTCTTC.